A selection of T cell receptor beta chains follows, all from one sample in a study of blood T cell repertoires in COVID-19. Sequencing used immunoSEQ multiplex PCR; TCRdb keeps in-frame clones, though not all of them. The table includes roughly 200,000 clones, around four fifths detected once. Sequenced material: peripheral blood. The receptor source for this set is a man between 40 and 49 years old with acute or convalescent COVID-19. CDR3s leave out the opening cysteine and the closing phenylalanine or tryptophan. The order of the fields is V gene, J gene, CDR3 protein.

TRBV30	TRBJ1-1	AWSANTLNTEAF
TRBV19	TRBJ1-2	ASSIWGDPDGYT
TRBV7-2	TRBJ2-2	ASSLGITRNTGELF
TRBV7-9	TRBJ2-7	ASSSTVWEQY
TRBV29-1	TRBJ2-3	SVEKAGADTQY
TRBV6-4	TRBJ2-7	ASSDATRRSERGTYEQY
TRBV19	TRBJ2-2	ASMGTMNTGELF
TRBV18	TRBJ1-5	ASSQGQGFNQPQH
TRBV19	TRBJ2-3	ASNPSTSGLAGAWGDTQY
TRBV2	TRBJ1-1	ASNRQGDTEAF
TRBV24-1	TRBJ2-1	ATSGATSGERNEQF
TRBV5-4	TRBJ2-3	ASSHVVVGRANTDTQY
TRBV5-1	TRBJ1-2	ASSLTPMTTNYGYT
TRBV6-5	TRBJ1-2	ASTTGQAAGYT
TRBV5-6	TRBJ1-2	ASSQSPGQARGYT
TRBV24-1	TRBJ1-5	ATSDGQGVNQPQH
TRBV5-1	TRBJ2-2	ASSLEGFGELF
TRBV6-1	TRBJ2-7	ASSELPAGAYEQY
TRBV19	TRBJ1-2	ASTSTEHGYT
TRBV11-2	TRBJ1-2	ASSSLRRLSANYGYT
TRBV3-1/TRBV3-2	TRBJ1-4	ASSQADRGHEKLF
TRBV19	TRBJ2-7	ASSISRGGEQY
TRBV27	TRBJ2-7	ASSSGTTYEQY
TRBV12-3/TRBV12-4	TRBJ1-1	ASRASMNTEAF
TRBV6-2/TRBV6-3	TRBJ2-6	ASSPTDSLSGANVLT
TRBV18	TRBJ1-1	ASSKADRANTEAF
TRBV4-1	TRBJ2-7	ASSPGTGISYEQY
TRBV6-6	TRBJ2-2	ASRLEHTGELF
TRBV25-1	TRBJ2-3	ASSELPRTGLADTQY
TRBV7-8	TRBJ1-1	ASSLELAGNTEAF
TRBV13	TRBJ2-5	ASSLSRQPQETQY
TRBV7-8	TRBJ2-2	ASSLLGPNTGELF
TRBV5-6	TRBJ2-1	ASSFLKSGSYNEQF
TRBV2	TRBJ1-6	ASSDKTHSPLH
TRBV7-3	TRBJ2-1	ASSEHSGTGYDEQF
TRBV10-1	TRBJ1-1	ASSEGTGGYTEAF
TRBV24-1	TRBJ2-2	ATSDHRTGNTGELF
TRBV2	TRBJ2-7	ASSGWDSSYEQY
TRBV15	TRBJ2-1	ATSRAGLAGGDEQF
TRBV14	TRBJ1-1	ASSRLPPENTEAF
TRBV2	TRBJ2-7	ASSDTGRY
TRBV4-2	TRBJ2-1	ASSQETELAGAGEQF